This record covers a single TCR beta chain. The antigen is not known. The record originates from a study of PD-1 blockade in classical Hodgkin lymphoma. Study results and limitations: Possible causes of repertoire differences, disease activity or prior therapy, remain undefined.

Profiled with immunoSEQ multiplex PCR; TCRdb holds only in-frame clones, not every one. The sample yields about 20,000 clones, around four fifths seen once. Time point given: newly diagnosed, previously untreated cHL patient sample. The study purified CD4+ T cells from thawed PBMCs using magnetic negative selection. Comparison PBMCs came from previously untreated, newly diagnosed classical Hodgkin lymphoma patients. Germline values: CDR1 WNHNN, CDR2 SYGVQD (reference sequence). Trimming pared 5 bases from V and 3 bases from J, leaving 13 bases between. The CDR3 loop spans 15 amino acids. The J gene is TRBJ1-4, the V gene TRBV10-1, with a weak D call TRBD1 (6 bases). This TCR was recovered from a human donor with classical Hodgkin lymphoma. Source material: CD4+ T cells from blood. The CDR3 here is CASSQGWIANEKLFF. The CDR3 bases are TGCGCCAGCAGTCAGGGGTGGATCGCTAATGAAAAACTGTTTTTT.